This TCR beta chain was recorded in a study of T-cell memory formation after mild COVID-19. The CDR3 spans 15 residues. The germline V gene has CDR1 MGHRA and CDR2 YSYEKL. Trimming removed 5 bases from V and 8 bases from J, with 19 bases in between. This clonotype occurred a few times. Its matching antigen is unknown. TCRdb re-called the 5' RACE reads with MiXCR, one entry per CDR3 protein. In the table there are under 300,000 distinct CDR3 sequences, roughly 17% of which are singletons. Study results and limitations: The appearance of some responding clones in pre-infection memory suggested that cross-reactive memory joined. Contracting clones from day 15 to 85 showed balanced CD4/CD8; later expanders favored CD4+. CM and EM subsets held most contracting CD4+ clones; EMRA held CD8+ ones.

Sequencing was done on a sample of PBMCs or a T cell subset sorted from them (not recorded which). The clonotype originates from a man aged 18 to 30 who had mild COVID-19 (a few samples of this study predate the infection). Cell type and time point are not known. This sequence joins TRBV4-1 and TRBJ2-1; a weak D match, TRBD2 (6 bases). The CDR3 region has the DNA TGCGCCAGCAGCTATCGGGACCAGGAGGGCTATGAGCAGTTCTTC. This gives the protein CASSYRDQEGYEQFF.